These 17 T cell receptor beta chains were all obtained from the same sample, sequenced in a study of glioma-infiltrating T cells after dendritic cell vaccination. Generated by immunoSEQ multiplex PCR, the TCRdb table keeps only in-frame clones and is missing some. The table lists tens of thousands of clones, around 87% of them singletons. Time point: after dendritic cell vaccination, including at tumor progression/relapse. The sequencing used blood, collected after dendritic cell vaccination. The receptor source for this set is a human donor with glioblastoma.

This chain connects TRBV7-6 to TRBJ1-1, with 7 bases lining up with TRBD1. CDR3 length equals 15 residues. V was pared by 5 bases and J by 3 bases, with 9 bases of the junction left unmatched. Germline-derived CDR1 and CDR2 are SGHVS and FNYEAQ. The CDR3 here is CASSALRGQDTEAFF. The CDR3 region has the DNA TGTGCCAGCAGCGCGTTAAGGGGGCAGGACACTGAAGCTTTCTTT.

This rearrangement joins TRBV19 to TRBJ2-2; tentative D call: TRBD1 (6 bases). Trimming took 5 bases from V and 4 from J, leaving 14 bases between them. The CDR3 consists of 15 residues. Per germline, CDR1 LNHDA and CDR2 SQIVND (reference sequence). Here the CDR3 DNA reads TGTGCCAGTAGTGTCCGGGACAAAGGCACCGGGGAGCTGTTTTTT. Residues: CASSVRDKGTGELFF.

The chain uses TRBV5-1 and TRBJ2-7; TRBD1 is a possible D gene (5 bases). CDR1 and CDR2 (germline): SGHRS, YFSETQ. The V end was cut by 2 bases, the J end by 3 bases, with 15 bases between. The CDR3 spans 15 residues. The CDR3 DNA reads TGCGCCAGCAGCTTTAACCCCAGGGCCGGCTACGAGCAGTACTTC. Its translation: CASSFNPRAGYEQYF.

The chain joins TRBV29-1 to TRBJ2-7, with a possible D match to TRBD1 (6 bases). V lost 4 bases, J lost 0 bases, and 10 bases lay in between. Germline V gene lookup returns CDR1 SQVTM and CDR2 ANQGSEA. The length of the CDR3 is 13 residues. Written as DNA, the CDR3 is TGCAGCGTTGTGGGGGCACCCTCCTACGAGCAGTACTTC. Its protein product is CSVVGAPSYEQYF.

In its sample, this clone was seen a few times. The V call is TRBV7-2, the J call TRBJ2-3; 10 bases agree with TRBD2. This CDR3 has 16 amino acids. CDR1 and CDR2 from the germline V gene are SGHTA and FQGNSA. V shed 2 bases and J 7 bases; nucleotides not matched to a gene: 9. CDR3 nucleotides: TGTGCCAGCAGCTTACAGCCGAGCGGGGGGGCGAATACGCAGTATTTT. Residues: CASSLQPSGGANTQYF.

This CDR3 reads CASSPGQGFISEKLFF. For the CDR3, the DNA is TGTGCCAGCTCTCCGGGACAGGGTTTTATTAGTGAAAAACTGTTTTTT. The chain recombines TRBV5-8 with TRBJ1-4; 9 bases are a match to TRBD1. V shed 7 bases and J 7 bases; nucleotides not matched to a gene: 14. The CDR3 sequence is 16 residues long. Germline-derived CDR1 and CDR2 are SGHTS and YDEGEE. The entire variable domain, with the rest obtained from reference TRBV5-8 and TRBJ1-4, is as follows: EAGVTQSPTHLIKTRGQQATLRCSPISGHTSVYWYQQALGLGLQFLLWYDEGEERNRGNFPPRFSGRQFPNYSSELNVNALELEDSALYLCASSPGQGFISEKLFFGSGTQLSVL.

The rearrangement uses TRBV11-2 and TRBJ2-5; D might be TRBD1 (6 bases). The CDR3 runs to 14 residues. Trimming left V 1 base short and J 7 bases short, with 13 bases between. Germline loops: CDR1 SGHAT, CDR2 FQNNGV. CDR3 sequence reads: CASSLGARGGTQYF. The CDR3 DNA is TGTGCCAGCAGCTTAGGTGCCCGAGGGGGGACCCAGTACTTC.

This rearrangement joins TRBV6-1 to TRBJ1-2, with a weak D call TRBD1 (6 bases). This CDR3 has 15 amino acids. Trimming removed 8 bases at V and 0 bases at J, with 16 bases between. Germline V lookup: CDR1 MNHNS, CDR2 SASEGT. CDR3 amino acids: CASGRQQGTNYGYTF. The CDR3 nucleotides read TGTGCCAGCGGACGCCAACAGGGAACTAACTATGGCTACACCTTC.

CDR3 coding DNA: TGCGCCAGCAGCTTCGGACAGGGCACCGCTAAGCCCCAGCATTTT. It translates to CASSFGQGTAKPQHF. The rearrangement links TRBV5-1 to TRBJ1-5, with TRBD1 identical over 8 bases. The ends lost 2 bases at V and 8 bases at J; junction bases unmatched: 9. The CDR3 has 15 residues. Germline V gene data show CDR1 as SGHRS and CDR2 as YFSETQ. Variable domain in full (rest from reference TRBV5-1 and TRBJ1-5): KAGVTQTPRYLIKTRGQQVTLSCSPISGHRSVSWYQQTPGQGLQFLFEYFSETQRNKGNFPGRFSGRQFSNSRSEMNVSTLELGDSALYLCASSFGQGTAKPQHFGDGTRLSIL.

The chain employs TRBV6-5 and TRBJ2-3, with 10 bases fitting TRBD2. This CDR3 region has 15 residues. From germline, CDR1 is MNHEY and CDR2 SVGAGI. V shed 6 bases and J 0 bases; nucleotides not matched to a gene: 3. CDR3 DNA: TGTGCCAGCAGCCCGACTAGCGGGAGCACAGATACGCAGTATTTT. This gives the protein CASSPTSGSTDTQYF.

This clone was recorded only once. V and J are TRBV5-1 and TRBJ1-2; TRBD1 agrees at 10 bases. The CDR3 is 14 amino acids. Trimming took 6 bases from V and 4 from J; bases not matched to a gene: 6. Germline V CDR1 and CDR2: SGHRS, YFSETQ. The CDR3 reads CASTTTGGAYGYTF. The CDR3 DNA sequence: TGCGCCAGCACCACGACAGGGGGCGCCTATGGCTACACCTTC. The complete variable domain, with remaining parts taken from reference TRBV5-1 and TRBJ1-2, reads KAGVTQTPRYLIKTRGQQVTLSCSPISGHRSVSWYQQTPGQGLQFLFEYFSETQRNKGNFPGRFSGRQFSNSRSEMNVSTLELGDSALYLCASTTTGGAYGYTFGSGTRLTVV.

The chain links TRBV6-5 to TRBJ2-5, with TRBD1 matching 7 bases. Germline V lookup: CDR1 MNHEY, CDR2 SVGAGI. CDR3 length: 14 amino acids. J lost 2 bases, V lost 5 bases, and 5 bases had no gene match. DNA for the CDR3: TGTGCCAGCAGTGCCAGGACAGGTCAAGAGACCCAGTACTTC. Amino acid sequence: CASSARTGQETQYF.

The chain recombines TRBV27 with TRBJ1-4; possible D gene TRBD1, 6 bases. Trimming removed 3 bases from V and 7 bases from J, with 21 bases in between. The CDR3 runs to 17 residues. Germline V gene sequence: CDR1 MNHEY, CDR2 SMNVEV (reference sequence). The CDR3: CASSFSPVRGGVEKLFF. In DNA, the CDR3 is TGTGCCAGCAGTTTCTCCCCTGTTCGGGGGGGCGTTGAAAAACTGTTTTTT.

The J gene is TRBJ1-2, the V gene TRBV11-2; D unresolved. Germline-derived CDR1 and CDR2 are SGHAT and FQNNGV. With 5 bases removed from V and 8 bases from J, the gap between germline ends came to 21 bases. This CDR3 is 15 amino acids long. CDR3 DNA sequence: TGTGCCAGCAGCCCTTCAGTCGTTACCCTGATAGGCTACACCTTC. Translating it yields CASSPSVVTLIGYTF.

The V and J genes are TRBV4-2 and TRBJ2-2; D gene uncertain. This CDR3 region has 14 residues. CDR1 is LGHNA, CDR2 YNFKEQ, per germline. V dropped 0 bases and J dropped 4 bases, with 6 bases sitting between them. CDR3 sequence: CASSQDRGTGELFF. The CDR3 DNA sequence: TGTGCCAGCAGCCAAGATCGAGGCACCGGGGAGCTGTTTTTT.

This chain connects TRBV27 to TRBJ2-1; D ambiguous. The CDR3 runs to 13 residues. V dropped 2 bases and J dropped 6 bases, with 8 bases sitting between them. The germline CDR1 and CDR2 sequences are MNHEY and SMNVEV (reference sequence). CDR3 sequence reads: CASSLRRSNEQFF. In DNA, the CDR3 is TGTGCCAGCAGTTTACGAAGGAGCAATGAGCAGTTCTTC.

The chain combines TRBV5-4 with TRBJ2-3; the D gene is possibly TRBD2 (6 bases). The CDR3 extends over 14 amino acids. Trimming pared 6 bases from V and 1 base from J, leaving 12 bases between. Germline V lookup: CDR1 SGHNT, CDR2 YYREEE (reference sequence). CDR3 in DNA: TGTGCCAGCACCCCGGCGGGGCGCACAGATACGCAGTATTTT. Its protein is CASTPAGRTDTQYF.